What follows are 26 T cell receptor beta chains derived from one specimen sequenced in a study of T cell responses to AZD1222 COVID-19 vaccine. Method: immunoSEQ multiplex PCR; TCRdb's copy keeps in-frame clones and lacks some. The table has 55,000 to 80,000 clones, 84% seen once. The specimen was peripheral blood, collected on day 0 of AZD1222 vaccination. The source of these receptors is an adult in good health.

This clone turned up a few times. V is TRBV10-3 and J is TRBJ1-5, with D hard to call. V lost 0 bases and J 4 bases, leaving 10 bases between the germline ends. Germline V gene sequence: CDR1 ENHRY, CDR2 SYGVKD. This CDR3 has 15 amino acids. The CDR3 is CAISESTFSNQPQHF. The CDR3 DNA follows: TGTGCCATCAGTGAGTCGACTTTCAGTAATCAGCCCCAGCATTTT.

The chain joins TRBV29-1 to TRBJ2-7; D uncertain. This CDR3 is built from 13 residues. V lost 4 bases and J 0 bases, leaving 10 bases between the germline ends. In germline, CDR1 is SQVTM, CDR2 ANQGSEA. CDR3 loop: CSVGTLSSYEQYF. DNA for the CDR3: TGCAGCGTTGGGACGTTAAGCTCCTACGAGCAGTACTTC.

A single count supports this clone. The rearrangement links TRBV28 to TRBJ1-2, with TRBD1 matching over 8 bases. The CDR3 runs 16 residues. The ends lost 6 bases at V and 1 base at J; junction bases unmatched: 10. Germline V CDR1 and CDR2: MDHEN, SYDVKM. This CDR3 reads CASRGTGGEGNYGYTF. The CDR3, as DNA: TGTGCCAGCAGAGGGACAGGCGGGGAAGGTAACTATGGCTACACCTTC.

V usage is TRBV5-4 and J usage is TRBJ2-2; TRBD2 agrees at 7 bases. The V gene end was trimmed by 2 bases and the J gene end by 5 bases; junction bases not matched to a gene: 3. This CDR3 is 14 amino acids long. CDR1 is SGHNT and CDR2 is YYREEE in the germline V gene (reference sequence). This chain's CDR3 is CASSFGGGTGELFF. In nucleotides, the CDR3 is TGTGCCAGCAGCTTTGGGGGAGGGACCGGGGAGCTGTTTTTT.

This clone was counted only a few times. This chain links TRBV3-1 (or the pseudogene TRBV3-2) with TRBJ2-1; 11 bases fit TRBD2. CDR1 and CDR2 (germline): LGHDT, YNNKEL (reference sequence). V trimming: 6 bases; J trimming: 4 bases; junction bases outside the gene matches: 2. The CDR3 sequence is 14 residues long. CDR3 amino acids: CASSGTSGYNEQFF. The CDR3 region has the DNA TGTGCCAGCAGTGGGACTAGCGGATACAATGAGCAGTTCTTC.

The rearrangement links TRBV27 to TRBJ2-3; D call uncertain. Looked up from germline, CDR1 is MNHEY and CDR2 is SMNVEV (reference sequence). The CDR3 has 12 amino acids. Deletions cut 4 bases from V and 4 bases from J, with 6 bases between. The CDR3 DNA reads TGTGCCAGCAGTTCTTCTGCAGATACGCAGTATTTT. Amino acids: CASSSSADTQYF.

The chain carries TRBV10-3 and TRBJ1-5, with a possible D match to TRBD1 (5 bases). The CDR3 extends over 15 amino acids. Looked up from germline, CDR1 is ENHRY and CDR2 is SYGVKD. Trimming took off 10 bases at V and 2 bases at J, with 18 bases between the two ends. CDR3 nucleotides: TGTGCCACCCAACAGGTTTCGGGGGGCAATCAGCCCCAGCATTTT. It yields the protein CATQQVSGGNQPQHF.

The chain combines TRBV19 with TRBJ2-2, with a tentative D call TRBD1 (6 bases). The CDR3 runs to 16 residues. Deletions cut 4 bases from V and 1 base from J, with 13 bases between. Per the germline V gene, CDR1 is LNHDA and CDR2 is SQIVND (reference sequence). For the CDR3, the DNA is TGTGCCAGTAGTAGGGTGGACAGAATGAACACCGGGGAGCTGTTTTTT. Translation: CASSRVDRMNTGELFF.

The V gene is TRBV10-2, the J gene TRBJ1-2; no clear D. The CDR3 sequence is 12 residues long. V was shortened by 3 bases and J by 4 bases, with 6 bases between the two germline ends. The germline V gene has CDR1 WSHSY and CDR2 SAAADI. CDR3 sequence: CASSDQIYGYTF. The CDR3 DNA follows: TGCGCCAGCAGTGACCAGATCTATGGCTACACCTTC.

This CDR3 is CASSPFVRYEQYF. The CDR3, as DNA: TGTGCCAGCAGCCCATTCGTCAGGTACGAGCAGTACTTC. The chain is built from TRBV7-3 and TRBJ2-7; D is unclear. Per germline, CDR1 SGHTA and CDR2 FQGTGA. CDR3 length: 13 amino acids. The V and J ends lost 5 bases and 4 bases respectively, with 12 bases between them.

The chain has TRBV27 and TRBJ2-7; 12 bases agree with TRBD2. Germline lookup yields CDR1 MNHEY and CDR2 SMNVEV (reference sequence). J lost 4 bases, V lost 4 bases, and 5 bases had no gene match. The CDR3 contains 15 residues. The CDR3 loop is CASSYRLAGAYEQYF. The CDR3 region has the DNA TGTGCCAGCAGTTACCGACTAGCGGGAGCATACGAGCAGTACTTC.

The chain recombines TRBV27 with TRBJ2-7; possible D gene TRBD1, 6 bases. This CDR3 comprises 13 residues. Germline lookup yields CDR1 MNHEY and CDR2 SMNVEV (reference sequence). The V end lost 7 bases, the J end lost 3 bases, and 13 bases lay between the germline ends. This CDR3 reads CASKHLQGYEQYF. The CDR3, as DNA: TGTGCCAGCAAGCACCTACAGGGCTACGAGCAGTACTTC.

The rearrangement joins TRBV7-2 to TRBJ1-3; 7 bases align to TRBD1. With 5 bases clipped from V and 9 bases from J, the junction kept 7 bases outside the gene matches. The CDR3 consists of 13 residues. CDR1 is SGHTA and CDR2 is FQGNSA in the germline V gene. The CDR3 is CASSPQGVGTIYF. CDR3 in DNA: TGTGCCAGCAGCCCCCAGGGGGTGGGCACCATATATTTT. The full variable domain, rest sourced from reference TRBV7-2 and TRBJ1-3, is GAGVSQSPSNKVTEKGKDVELRCDPISGHTALYWYRQSLGQGLEFLIYFQGNSAPDKSGLPSDRFSAERTGGSVSTLTIQRTQQEDSAVYLCASSPQGVGTIYFGEGSWLTVV.

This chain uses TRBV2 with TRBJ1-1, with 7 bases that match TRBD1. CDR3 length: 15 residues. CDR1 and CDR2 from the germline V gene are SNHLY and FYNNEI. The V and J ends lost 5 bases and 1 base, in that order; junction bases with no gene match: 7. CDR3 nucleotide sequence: TGTGCCAGCAGTTCCGGACAGGTTGGGAACACTGAAGCTTTCTTT. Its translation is CASSSGQVGNTEAFF.

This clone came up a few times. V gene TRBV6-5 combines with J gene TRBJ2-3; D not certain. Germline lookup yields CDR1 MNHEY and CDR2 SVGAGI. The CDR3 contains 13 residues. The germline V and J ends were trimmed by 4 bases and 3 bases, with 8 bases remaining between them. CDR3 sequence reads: CASSWIRTDTQYF. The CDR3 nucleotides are TGTGCCAGCAGTTGGATAAGAACAGATACGCAGTATTTT.

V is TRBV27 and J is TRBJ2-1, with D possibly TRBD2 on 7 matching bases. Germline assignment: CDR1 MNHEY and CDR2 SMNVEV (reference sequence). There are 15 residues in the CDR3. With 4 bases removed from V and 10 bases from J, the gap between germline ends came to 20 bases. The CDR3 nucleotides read TGTGCCAGCAGTTCCTTGGCGGCGGGGGCCAGAGAGCAGTTCTTC. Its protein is CASSSLAAGAREQFF.

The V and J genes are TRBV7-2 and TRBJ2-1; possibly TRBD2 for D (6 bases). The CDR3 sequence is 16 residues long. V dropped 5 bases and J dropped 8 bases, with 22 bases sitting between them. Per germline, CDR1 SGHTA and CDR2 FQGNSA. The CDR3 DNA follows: TGTGCCAGCAGCCCTTCCGGGACTCTTGAAGTCGATGAGCAGTTCTTC. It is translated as CASSPSGTLEVDEQFF.

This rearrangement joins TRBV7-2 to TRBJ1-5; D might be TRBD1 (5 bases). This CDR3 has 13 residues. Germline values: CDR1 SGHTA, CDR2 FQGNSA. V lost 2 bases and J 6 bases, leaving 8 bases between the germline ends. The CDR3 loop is CASSLQGAQPQHF. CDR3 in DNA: TGTGCCAGCAGCTTACAGGGCGCTCAGCCCCAGCATTTT.

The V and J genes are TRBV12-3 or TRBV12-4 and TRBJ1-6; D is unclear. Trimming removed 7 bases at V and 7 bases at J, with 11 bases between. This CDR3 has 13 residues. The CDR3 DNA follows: TGTGCCAGCAACCAGACCCCAAATTCACCCCTCCACTTT. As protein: CASNQTPNSPLHF.

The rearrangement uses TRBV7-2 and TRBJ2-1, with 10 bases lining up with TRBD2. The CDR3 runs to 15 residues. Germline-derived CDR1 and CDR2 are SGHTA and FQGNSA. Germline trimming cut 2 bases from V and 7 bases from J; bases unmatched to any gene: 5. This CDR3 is CASSLSGGAGNEQFF. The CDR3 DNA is TGTGCCAGCAGCTTAAGCGGGGGGGCCGGTAATGAGCAGTTCTTC. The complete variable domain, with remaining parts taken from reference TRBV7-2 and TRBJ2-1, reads GAGVSQSPSNKVTEKGKDVELRCDPISGHTALYWYRQSLGQGLEFLIYFQGNSAPDKSGLPSDRFSAERTGGSVSTLTIQRTQQEDSAVYLCASSLSGGAGNEQFFGPGTRLTVL.

The CDR3 spells CASRRETADIYGYTF. CDR3 coding DNA: TGTGCCAGTAGAAGGGAGACAGCAGATATCTATGGCTACACCTTC. The chain is built from TRBV19 and TRBJ1-2; tentative D call: TRBD1 (5 bases). The CDR3 extends over 15 amino acids. V gave up 6 bases and J gave up 4 bases, with 18 bases separating them. Germline values: CDR1 LNHDA, CDR2 SQIVND (reference sequence). Supplemented by reference TRBV19 and TRBJ1-2, the full variable domain reads DGGITQSPKYLFRKEGQNVTLSCEQNLNHDAMYWYRQDPGQGLRLIYYSQIVNDFQKGDIAEGYSVSREKKESFPLTVTSAQKNPTAFYLCASRRETADIYGYTFGSGTRLTVV.

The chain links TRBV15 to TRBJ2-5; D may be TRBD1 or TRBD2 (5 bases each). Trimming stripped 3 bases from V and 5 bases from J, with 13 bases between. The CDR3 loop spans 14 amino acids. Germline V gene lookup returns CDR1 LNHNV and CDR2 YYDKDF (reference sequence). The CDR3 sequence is CATSRGVLSETQYF. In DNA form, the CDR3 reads TGTGCCACCAGCAGGGGGGTTTTGTCGGAGACCCAGTACTTC.

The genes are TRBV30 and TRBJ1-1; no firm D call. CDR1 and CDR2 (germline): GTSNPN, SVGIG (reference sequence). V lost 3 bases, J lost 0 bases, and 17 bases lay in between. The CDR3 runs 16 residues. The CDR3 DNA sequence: TGTGCCTGGAGCGACGACGGTAATAGGTTGAACACTGAAGCTTTCTTT. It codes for CAWSDDGNRLNTEAFF.

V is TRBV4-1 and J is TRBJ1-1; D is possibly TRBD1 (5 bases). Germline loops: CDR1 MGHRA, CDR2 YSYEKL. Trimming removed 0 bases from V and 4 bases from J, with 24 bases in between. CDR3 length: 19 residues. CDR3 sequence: CASSQEGSGQRDRGTEAFF. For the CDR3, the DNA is TGCGCCAGCAGCCAAGAGGGGAGTGGACAACGCGATAGGGGCACTGAAGCTTTCTTT.

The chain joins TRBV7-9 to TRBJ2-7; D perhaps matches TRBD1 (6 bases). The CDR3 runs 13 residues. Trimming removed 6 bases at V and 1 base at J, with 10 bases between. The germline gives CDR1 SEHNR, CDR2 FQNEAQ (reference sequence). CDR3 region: CASSLDSSYEQYF. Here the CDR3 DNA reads TGTGCCAGCAGTCTGGACAGTTCCTACGAGCAGTACTTC. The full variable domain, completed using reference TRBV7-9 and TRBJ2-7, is DTGVSQNPRHKITKRGQNVTFRCDPISEHNRLYWYRQTLGQGPEFLTYFQNEAQLEKSRLLSDRFSAERPKGSFSTLEIQRTEQGDSAMYLCASSLDSSYEQYFGPGTRLTVT.

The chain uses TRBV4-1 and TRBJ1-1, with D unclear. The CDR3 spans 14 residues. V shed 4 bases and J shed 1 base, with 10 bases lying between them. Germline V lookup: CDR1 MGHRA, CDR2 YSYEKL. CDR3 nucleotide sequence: TGCGCCAGCAGCCCCCAACCCGGGAACACTGAAGCTTTCTTT. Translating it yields CASSPQPGNTEAFF.